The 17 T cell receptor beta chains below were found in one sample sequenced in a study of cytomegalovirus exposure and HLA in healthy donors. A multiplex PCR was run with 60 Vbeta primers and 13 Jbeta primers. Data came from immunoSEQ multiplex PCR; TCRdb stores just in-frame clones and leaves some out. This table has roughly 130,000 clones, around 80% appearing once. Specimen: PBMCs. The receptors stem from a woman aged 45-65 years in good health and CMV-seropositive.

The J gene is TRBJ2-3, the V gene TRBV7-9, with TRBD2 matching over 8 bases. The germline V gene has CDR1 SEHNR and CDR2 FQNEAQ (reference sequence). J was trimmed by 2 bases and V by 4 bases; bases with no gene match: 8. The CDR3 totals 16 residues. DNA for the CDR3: TGTGCCAGCAGCTCCAACGAGCGGGGGATCACAGATACGCAGTATTTT. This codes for CASSSNERGITDTQYF.

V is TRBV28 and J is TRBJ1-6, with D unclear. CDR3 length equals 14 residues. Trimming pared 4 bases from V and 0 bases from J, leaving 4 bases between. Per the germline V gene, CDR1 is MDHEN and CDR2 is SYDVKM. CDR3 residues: CASSSVSYNSPLHF. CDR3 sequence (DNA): TGTGCCAGCAGTTCGGTCTCCTATAATTCACCCCTCCACTTT.

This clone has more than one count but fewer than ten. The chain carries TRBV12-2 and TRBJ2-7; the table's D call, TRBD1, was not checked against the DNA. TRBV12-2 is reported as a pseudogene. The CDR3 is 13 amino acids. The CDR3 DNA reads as TGTGCAAGTCGCTTAGCGTGCAGCTACGAGCAGTACTTC. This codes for CASRLACSYEQYF.

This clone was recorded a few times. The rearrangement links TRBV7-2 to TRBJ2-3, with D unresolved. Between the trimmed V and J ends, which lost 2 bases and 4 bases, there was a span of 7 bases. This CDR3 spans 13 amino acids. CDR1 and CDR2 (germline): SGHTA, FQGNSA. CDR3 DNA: TGTGCCAGCAGCTTAACACGATCAGATACGCAGTATTTT. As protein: CASSLTRSDTQYF.

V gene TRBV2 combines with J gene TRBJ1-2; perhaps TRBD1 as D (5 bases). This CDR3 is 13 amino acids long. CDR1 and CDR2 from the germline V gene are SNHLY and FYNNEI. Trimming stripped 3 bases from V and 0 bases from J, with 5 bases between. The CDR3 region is CASSETANYGYTF. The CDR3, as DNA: TGTGCCAGCAGTGAGACAGCTAACTATGGCTACACCTTC.

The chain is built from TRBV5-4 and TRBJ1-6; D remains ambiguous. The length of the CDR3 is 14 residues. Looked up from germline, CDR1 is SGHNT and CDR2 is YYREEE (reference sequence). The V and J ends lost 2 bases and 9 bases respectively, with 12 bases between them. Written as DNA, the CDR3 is TGTGCCAGCAGCTTCAGTGCGGTTGGTTCACCCCTCCACTTT. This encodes CASSFSAVGSPLHF.

CDR3 loop: CASRPLGAGVQETQYF. The CDR3 bases are TGTGCCAGCAGGCCCTTAGGGGCGGGGGTTCAAGAGACCCAGTACTTC. V and J are TRBV28 and TRBJ2-5; 7 bases align to TRBD2. The CDR3 sequence is 16 residues long. From germline, CDR1 is MDHEN and CDR2 SYDVKM. The V segment lost 6 bases and the J segment 2 bases; nucleotides outside the gene matches: 12.

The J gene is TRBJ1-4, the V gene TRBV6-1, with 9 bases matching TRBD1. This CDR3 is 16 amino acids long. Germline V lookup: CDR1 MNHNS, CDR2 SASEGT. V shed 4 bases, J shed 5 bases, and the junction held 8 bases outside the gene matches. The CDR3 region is CASSGGQGMGNEKLFF. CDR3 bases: TGTGCCAGCAGTGGGGGACAGGGAATGGGGAATGAAAAACTGTTTTTT.

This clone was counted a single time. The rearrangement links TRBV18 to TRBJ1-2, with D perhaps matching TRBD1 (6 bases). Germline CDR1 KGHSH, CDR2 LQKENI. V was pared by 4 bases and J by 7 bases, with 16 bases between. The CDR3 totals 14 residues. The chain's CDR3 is CASSRNNRDTGYTF. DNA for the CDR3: TGTGCCAGCTCACGTAACAACAGGGATACTGGCTACACCTTC.

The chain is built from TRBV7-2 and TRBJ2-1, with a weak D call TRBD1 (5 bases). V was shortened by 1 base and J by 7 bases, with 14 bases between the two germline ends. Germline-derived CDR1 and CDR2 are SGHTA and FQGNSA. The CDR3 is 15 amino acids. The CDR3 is CASSLGGREVNEQFF. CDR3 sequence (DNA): TGTGCCAGCAGCTTAGGGGGCAGGGAAGTGAATGAGCAGTTCTTC.

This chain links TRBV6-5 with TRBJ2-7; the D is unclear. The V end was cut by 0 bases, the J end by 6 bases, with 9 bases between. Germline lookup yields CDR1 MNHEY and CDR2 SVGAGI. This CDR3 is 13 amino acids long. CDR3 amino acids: CASSYSRESEQYF. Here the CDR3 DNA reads TGTGCCAGCAGTTACTCCCGCGAAAGCGAGCAGTACTTC.

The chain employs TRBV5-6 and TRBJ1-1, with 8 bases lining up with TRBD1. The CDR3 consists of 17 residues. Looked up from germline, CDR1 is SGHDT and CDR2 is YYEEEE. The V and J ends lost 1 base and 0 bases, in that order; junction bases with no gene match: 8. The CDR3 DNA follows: TGTGCCAGCAGCTTGTTGAGACAGGGGAGGGTGAACACTGAAGCTTTCTTT. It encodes CASSLLRQGRVNTEAFF.

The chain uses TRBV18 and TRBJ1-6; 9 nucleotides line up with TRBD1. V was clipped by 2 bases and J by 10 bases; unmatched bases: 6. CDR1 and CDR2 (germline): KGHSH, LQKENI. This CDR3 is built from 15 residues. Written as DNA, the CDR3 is TGTGCCAGCTCACCAGGCGGGACAGGGCAATCACCCCTCCACTTT. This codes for CASSPGGTGQSPLHF.

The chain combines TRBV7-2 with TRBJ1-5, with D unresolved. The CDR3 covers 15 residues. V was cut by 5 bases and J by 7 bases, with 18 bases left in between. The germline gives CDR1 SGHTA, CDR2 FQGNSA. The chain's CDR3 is CASSDSGFFAQPQHF. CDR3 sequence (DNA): TGTGCCAGCAGCGATTCCGGTTTTTTCGCCCAGCCCCAGCATTTT.

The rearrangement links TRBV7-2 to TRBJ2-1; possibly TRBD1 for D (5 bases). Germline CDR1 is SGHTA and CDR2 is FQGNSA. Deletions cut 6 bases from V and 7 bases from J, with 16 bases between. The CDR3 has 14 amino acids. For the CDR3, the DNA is TGTGCCAGCAGACGAAGCAGGGTCGGAAATGAGCAGTTCTTC. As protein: CASRRSRVGNEQFF.

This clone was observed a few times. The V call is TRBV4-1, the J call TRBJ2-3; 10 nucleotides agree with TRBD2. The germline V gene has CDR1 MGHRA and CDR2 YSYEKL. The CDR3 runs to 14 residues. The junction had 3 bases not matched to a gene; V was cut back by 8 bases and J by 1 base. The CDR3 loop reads CASYLAGGTDTQYF. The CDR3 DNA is TGCGCCAGCTACCTAGCGGGGGGCACAGATACGCAGTATTTT.

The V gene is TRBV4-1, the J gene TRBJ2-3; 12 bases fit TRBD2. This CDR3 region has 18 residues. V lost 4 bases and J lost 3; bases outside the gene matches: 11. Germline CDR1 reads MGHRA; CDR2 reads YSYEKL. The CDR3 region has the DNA TGCGCCAGCAGCCTCCGCAGACTAGCGGGGGTCGAAACAGATACGCAGTATTTT. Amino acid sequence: CASSLRRLAGVETDTQYF.